The following is a T cell receptor (beta chain) sequence with its context. Deletions cut 6 bases from V and 2 bases from J, with 14 bases between. The CDR3 runs 15 residues. In germline, CDR1 is MNHEY, CDR2 SVGAGI. TCRdb's table, derived via immunoSEQ multiplex PCR, lists solely in-frame clones and lacks some. This table holds over 150,000 clones, more than 80% found once. This sample is part of a study of cytomegalovirus exposure and HLA in healthy donors. The source of this sequence is a woman aged 18-29 years in good health and CMV-seropositive. J is TRBJ2-1 and V is TRBV6-5; a weak D match, TRBD1 (6 bases). The sequencing input was PBMCs. CDR3 sequence reads: CASSRTWGPYNEQFF. CDR3 DNA sequence: TGTGCCAGCAGCCGAACCTGGGGGCCCTACAATGAGCAGTTCTTC.